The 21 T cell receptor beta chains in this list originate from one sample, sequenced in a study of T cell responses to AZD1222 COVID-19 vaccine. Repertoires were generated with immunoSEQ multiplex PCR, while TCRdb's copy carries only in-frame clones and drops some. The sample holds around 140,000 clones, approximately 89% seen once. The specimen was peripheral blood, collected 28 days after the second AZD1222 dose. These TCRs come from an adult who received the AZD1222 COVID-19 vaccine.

CDR3 nucleotides: TGTGCCAGTAGTTGGACAGGGCTTTACTCTGGGGCCAACGTCCTGACTTTC. This encodes CASSWTGLYSGANVLTF. The V and J genes are TRBV19 and TRBJ2-6, with 8 nucleotides matching TRBD1. This CDR3 comprises 17 residues. Trimming at V came to 5 bases and at J to 0 bases, leaving 6 bases not matched to a gene. Germline V lookup: CDR1 LNHDA, CDR2 SQIVND (reference sequence).

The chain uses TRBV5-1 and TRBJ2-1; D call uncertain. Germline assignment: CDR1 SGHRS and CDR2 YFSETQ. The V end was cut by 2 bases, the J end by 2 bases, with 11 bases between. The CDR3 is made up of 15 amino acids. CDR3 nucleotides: TGCGCCAGCAGCTTCCCCCCCGGAACCTACAATGAGCAGTTCTTC. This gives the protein CASSFPPGTYNEQFF.

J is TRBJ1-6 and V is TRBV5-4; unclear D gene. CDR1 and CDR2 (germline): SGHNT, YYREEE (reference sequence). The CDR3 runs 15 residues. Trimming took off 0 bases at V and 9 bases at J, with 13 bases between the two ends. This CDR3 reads CASSLATRLTSPLHF. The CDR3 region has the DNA TGTGCCAGCAGCTTGGCCACACGGCTGACTTCACCCCTCCACTTT.

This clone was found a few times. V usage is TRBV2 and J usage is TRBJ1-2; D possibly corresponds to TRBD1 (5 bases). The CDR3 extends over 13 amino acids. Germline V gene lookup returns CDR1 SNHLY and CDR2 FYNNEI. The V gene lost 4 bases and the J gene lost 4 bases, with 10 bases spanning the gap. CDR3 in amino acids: CASSGGGVYGYTF. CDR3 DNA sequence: TGTGCCAGCAGTGGAGGAGGGGTCTATGGCTACACCTTC.

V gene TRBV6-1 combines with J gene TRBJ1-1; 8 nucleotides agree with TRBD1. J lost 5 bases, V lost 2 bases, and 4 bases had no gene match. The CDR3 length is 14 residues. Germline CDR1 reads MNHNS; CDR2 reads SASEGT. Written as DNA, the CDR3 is TGTGCCAGCAGTGAAATGGACAGGGTAACTGAAGCTTTCTTT. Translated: CASSEMDRVTEAFF.

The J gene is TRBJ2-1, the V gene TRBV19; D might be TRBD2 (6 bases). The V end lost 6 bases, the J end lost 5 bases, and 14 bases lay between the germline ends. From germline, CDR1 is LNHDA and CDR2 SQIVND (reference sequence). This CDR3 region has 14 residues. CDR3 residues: CASRGPQRDNEQFF. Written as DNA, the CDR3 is TGTGCCAGTAGGGGTCCTCAGCGGGACAATGAGCAGTTCTTC.

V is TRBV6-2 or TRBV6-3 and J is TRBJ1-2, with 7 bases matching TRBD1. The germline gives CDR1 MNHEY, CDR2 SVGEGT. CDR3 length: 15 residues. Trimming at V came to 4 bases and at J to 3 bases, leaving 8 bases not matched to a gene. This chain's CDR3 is CASSSRDSVDYGYTF. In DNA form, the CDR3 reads TGTGCCAGCAGTTCCCGGGACAGTGTTGACTATGGCTACACCTTC.

The DNA of the CDR3 is TGTGCCAGCAGTGAATCGGACGGAACTAACTATGGCTACACCTTC. Translating it yields CASSESDGTNYGYTF. V usage is TRBV6-1 and J usage is TRBJ1-2; D gene ambiguous. Trimming pared 2 bases from V and 0 bases from J, leaving 10 bases between. The CDR3 has 15 residues. Per germline, CDR1 MNHNS and CDR2 SASEGT.

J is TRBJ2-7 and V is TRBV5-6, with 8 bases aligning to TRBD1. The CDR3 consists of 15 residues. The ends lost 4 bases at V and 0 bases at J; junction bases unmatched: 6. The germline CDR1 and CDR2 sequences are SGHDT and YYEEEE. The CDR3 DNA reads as TGTGCCAGCAGCAAGGGACAGGCGAGCTCCTACGAGCAGTACTTC. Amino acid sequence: CASSKGQASSYEQYF.

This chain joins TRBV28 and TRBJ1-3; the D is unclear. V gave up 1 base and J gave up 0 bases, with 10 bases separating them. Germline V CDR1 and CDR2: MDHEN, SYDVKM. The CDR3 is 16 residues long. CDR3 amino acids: CASSLSFRFSGNTIYF. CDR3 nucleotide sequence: TGTGCCAGCAGTTTATCCTTCCGCTTCTCTGGAAACACCATATATTTT.

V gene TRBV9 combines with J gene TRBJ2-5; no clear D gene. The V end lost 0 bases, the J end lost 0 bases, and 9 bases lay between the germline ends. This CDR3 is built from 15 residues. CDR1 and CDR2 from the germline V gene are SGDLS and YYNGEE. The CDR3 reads CASSVAKGYQETQYF. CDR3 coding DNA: TGTGCCAGCAGCGTAGCTAAGGGTTACCAAGAGACCCAGTACTTC. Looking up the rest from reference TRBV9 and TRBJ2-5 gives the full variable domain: DSGVTQTPKHLITATGQRVTLRCSPRSGDLSVYWYQQSLDQGLQFLIQYYNGEERAKGNILERFSAQQFPDLHSELNLSSLELGDSALYFCASSVAKGYQETQYFGPGTRLLVL.

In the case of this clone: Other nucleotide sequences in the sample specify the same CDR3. The DNA of the CDR3 is TGTGCCAGCAGCTTCGGGGGTGAGCAGTACTTC. Amino acid sequence: CASSFGGEQYF. The chain joins TRBV7-9 to TRBJ2-7, with D perhaps matching TRBD2 (6 bases). This CDR3 contains 11 residues. The germline gives CDR1 SEHNR, CDR2 FQNEAQ (reference sequence). V lost 3 bases to trimming and J lost 7 bases, with 7 bases between them.

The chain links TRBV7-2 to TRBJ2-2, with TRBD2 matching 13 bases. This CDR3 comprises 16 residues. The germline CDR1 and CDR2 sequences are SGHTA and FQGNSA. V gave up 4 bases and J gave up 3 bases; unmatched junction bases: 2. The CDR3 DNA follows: TGTGCCAGCAGCTCCGGACTAGCGGGAGACACCGGGGAGCTGTTTTTT. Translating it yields CASSSGLAGDTGELFF. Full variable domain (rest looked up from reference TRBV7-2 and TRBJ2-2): GAGVSQSPSNKVTEKGKDVELRCDPISGHTALYWYRQSLGQGLEFLIYFQGNSAPDKSGLPSDRFSAERTGGSVSTLTIQRTQQEDSAVYLCASSSGLAGDTGELFFGEGSRLTVL.

CDR3 region: CASSPGQGVDQPQHF. CDR3 nucleotide sequence: TGCGCCAGCAGCCCCGGACAGGGGGTGGATCAGCCCCAGCATTTT. The chain has TRBV4-3 and TRBJ1-5, with 10 nucleotides matching TRBD1. With 4 bases clipped from V and 5 bases from J, the junction kept 5 bases outside the gene matches. CDR1 is LGHNA and CDR2 is YSLEER in the germline V gene. The CDR3 length is 15 residues.

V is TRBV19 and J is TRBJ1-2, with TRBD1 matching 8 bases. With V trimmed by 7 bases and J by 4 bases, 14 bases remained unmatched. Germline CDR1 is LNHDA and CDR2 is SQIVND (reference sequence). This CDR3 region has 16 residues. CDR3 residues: CASMGGSGTGPYGYTF. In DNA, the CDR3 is TGTGCCAGTATGGGGGGATCCGGGACAGGACCCTATGGCTACACCTTC.

CDR3 loop: CASSGRGPESTDTQYF. The CDR3 DNA is TGTGCCAGCAGCGGACGGGGACCGGAAAGCACAGATACGCAGTATTTT. This sequence joins TRBV7-9 and TRBJ2-3; D may be TRBD1 or TRBD2 (5 bases each). Germline loops: CDR1 SEHNR, CDR2 FQNEAQ (reference sequence). There are 16 residues in the CDR3. V gave up 5 bases and J gave up 0 bases, with 15 bases separating them.

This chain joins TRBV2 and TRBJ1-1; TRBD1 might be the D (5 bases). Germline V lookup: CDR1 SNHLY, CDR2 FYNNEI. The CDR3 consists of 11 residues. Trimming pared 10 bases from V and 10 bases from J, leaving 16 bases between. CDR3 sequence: CAKFGARGAFF. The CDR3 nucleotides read TGTGCCAAATTCGGGGCGCGGGGAGCTTTCTTT.

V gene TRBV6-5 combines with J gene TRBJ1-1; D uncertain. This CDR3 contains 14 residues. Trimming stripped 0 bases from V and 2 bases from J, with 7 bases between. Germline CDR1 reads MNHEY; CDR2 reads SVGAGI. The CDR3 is CASSYSQINTEAFF. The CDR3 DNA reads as TGTGCCAGCAGTTACTCGCAGATAAACACTGAAGCTTTCTTT.

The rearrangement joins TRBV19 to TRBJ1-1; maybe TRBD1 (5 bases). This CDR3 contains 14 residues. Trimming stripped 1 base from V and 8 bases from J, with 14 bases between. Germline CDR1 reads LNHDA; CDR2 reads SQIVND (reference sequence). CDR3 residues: CASSIGGQRSEAFF. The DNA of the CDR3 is TGTGCCAGTAGTATAGGAGGACAACGAAGCGAAGCTTTCTTT.

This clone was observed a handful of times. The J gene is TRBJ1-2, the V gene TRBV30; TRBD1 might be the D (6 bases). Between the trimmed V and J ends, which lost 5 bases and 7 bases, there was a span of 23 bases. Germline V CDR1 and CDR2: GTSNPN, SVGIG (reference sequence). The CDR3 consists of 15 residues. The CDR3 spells CAWSLGGGAAFGYTF. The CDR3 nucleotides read TGTGCCTGGTCCTTGGGCGGGGGCGCGGCGTTTGGCTACACCTTC.

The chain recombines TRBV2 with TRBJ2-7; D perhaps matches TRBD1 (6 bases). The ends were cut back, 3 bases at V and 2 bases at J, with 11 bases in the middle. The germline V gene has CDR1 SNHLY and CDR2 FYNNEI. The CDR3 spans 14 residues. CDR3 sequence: CASSEQGLTYEQYF. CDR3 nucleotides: TGTGCCAGCAGTGAGCAGGGGCTGACCTACGAGCAGTACTTC. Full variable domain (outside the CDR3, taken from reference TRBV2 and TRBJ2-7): EPEVTQTPSHQVTQMGQEVILRCVPISNHLYFYWYRQILGQKVEFLVSFYNNEISEKSEIFDDQFSVERPDGSNFTLKIRSTKLEDSAMYFCASSEQGLTYEQYFGPGTRLTVT.